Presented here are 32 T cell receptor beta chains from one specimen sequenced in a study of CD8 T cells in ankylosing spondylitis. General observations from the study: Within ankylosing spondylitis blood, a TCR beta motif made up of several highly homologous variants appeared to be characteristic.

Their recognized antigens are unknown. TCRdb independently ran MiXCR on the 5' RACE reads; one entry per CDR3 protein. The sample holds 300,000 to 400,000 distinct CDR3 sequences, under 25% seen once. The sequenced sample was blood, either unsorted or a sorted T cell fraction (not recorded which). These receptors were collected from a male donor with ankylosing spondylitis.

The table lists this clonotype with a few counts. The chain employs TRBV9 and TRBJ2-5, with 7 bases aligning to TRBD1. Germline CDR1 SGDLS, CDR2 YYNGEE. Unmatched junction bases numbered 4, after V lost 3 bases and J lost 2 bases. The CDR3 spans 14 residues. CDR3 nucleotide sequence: TGTGCCAGCAGCGCCGGGACAGTACAAGAGACCCAGTACTTC. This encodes CASSAGTVQETQYF. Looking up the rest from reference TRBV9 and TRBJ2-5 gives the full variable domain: DSGVTQTPKHLITATGQRVTLRCSPRSGDLSVYWYQQSLDQGLQFLIQYYNGEERAKGNILERFSAQQFPDLHSELNLSSLELGDSALYFCASSAGTVQETQYFGPGTRLLVL.

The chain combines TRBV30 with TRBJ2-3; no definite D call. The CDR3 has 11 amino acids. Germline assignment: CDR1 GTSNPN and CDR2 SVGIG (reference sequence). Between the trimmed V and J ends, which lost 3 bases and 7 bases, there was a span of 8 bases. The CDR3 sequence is CAWSGINTQYF. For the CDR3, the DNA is TGTGCCTGGAGCGGCATAAATACGCAGTATTTT. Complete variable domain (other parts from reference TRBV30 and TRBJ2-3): SQTIHQWPATLVQPVGSPLSLECTVEGTSNPNLYWYRQAAGRGLQLLFYSVGIGQISSEVPQNLSASRPQDRQFILSSKKLLLSDSGFYLCAWSGINTQYFGPGTRLTVL.

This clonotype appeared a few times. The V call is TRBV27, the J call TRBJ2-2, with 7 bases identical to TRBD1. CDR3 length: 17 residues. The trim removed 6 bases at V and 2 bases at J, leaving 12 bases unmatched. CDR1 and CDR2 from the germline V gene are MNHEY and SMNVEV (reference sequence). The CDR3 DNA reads TGTGCCAGCAGCGCGGACAGGTTACGAAGCAACACCGGGGAGCTGTTTTTT. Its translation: CASSADRLRSNTGELFF.

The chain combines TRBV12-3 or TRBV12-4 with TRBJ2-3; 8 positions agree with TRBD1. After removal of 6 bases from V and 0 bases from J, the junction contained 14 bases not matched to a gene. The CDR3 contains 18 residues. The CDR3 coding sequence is TGTGCCAGCAGCACGGGACAGGCCGCGGGATTTAGCACAGATACGCAGTATTTT. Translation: CASSTGQAAGFSTDTQYF.

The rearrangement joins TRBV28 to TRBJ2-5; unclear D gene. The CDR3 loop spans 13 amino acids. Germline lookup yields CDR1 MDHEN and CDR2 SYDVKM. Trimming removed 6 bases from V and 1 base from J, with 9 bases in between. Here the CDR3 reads CASSRIVQETQYF. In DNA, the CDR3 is TGTGCCAGCAGCCGAATTGTCCAAGAGACCCAGTACTTC.

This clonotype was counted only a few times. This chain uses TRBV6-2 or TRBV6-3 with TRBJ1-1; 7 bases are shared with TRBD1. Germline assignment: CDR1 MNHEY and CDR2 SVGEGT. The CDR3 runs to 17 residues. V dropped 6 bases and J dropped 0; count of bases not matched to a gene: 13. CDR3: CASSPIPQGPMNTEAFF. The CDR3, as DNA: TGTGCCAGCAGCCCTATACCACAGGGGCCCATGAACACTGAAGCTTTCTTT.

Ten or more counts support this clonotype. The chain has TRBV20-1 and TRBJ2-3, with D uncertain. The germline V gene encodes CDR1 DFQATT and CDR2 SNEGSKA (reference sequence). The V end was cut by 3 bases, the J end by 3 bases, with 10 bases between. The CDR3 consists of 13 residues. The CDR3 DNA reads TGCAGTGCTAGTACGGCGGCAACAGATACGCAGTATTTT. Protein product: CSASTAATDTQYF.

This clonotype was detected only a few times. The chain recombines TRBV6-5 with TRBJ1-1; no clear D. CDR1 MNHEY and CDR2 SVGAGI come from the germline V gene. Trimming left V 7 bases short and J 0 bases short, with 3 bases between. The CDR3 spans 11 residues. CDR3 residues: CASIMNTEAFF. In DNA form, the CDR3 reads TGTGCCAGCATCATGAACACTGAAGCTTTCTTT.

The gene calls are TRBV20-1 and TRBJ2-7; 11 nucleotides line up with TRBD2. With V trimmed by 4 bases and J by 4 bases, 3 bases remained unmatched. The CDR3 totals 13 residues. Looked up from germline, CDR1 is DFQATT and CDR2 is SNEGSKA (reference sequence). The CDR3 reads CSAILAGVYEQYF. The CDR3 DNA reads TGCAGTGCTATACTAGCGGGAGTATACGAGCAGTACTTC.

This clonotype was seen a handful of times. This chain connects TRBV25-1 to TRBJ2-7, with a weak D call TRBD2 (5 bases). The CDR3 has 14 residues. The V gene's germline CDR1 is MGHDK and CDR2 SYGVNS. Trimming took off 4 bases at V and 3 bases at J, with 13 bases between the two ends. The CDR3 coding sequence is TGTGCCAGCAGTGTTACCGGGAAAAACTACGAGCAGTACTTC. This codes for CASSVTGKNYEQYF.

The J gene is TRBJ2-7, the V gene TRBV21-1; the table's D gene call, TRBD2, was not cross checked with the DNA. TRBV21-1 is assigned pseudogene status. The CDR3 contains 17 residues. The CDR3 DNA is TGTGCCAGCAGGGGGGGTCTTACTAGCGGGAGGCACTACGAGCAGTACTTC. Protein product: CASRGGLTSGRHYEQYF.

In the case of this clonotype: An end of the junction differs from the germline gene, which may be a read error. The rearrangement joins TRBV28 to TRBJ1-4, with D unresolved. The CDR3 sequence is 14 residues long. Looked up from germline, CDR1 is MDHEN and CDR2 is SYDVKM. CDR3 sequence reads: CASSLYGQPERLFF. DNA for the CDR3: TGTGCCAGCAGTTTATATGGCCAACCGGAAAGACTGTTTTTT.

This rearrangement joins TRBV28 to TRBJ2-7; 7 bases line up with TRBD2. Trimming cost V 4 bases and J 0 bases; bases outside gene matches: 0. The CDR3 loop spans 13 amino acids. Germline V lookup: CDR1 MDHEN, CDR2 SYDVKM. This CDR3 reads CASSWGGSYEQYF. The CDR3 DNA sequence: TGTGCCAGCAGTTGGGGGGGCTCCTACGAGCAGTACTTC.

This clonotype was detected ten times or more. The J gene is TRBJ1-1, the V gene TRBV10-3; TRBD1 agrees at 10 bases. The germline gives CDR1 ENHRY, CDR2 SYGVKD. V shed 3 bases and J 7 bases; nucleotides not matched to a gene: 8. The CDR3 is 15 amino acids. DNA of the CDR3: TGTGCCATCAGTGAAGGGGGACAGGGGTCTAATGAAGCTTTCTTT. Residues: CAISEGGQGSNEAFF.

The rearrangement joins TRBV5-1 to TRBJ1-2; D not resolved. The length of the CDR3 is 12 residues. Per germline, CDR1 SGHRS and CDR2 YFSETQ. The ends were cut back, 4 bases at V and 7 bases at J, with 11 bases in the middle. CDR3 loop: CASSPLLGGYTF. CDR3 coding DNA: TGCGCCAGCAGCCCCCTCCTAGGTGGCTACACCTTC. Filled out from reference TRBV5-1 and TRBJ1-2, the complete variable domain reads KAGVTQTPRYLIKTRGQQVTLSCSPISGHRSVSWYQQTPGQGLQFLFEYFSETQRNKGNFPGRFSGRQFSNSRSEMNVSTLELGDSALYLCASSPLLGGYTFGSGTRLTVV.

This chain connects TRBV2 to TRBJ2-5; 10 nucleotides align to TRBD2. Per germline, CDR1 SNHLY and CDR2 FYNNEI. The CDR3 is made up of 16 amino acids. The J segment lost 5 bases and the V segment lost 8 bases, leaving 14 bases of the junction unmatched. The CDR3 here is CASGEGLAAELETQYF. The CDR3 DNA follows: TGTGCCAGCGGAGAAGGACTAGCGGCCGAGTTGGAGACCCAGTACTTC.

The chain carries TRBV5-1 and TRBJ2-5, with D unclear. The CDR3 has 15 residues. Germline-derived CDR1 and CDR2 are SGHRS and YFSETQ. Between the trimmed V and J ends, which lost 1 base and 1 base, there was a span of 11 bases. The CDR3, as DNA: TGCGCCAGCAGCTTGAACTGGGGTCCCCAAGAGACCCAGTACTTC. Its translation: CASSLNWGPQETQYF. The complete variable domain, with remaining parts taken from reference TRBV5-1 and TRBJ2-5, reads KAGVTQTPRYLIKTRGQQVTLSCSPISGHRSVSWYQQTPGQGLQFLFEYFSETQRNKGNFPGRFSGRQFSNSRSEMNVSTLELGDSALYLCASSLNWGPQETQYFGPGTRLLVL.

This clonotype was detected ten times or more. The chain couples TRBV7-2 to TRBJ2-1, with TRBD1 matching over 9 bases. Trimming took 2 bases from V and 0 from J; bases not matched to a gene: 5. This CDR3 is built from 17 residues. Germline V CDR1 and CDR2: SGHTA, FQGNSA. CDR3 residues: CASSLTLGQGSYNEQFF. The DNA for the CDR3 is TGTGCCAGCAGCTTAACCCTGGGACAGGGCTCCTACAATGAGCAGTTCTTC.

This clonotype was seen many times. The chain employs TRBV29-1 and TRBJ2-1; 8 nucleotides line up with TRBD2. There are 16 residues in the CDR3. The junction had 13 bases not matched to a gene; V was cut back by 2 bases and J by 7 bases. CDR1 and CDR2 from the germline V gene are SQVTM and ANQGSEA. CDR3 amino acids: CSVELVGASGWNEQFF. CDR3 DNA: TGCAGCGTTGAACTGGTCGGGGCTAGCGGGTGGAATGAGCAGTTCTTC.

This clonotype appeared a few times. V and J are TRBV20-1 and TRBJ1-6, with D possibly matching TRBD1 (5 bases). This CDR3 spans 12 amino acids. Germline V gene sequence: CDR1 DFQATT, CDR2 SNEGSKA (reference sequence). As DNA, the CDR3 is TGCAGGCCGCGGGGGGAGAGTTCACCCCTCCACTTT. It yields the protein CRPRGESSPLHF.

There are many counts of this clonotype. CDR3 DNA: TGCAGCGTCACCTTCGGGCCCTACACTGAAGCTTTCTTT. Amino acids: CSVTFGPYTEAFF. The rearrangement joins TRBV29-1 to TRBJ1-1; D is uncertain. Germline CDR1 is SQVTM and CDR2 is ANQGSEA. CDR3 length: 13 residues. Trimming stripped 6 bases from V and 3 bases from J, with 14 bases between.

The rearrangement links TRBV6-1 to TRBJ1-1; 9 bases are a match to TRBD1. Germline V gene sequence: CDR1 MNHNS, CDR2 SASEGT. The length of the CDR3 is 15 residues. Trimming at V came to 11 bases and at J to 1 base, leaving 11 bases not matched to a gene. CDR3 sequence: CAATPGGQGNTEAFF. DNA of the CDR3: TGTGCCGCCACCCCCGGGGGACAGGGGAACACTGAAGCTTTCTTT.

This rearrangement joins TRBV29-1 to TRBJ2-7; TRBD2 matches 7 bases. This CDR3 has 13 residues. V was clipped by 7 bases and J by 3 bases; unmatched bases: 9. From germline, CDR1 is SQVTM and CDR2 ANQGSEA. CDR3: CSGADPGGYEQYF. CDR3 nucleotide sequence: TGCAGCGGCGCCGACCCGGGAGGCTACGAGCAGTACTTC.

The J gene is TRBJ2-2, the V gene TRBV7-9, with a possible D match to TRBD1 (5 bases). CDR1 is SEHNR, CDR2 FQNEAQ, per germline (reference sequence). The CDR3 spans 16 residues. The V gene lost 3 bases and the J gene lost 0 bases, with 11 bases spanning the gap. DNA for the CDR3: TGTGCCAGCAGCTTTTCAGGGCCTACGAACACCGGGGAGCTGTTTTTT. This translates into CASSFSGPTNTGELFF.

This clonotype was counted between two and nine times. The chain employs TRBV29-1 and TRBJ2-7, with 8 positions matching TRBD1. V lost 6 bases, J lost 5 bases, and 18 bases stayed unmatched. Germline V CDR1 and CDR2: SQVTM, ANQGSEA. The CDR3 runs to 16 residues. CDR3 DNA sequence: TGCAGCGTCGCACAGGGGGGCAGGGGCAGGGGTGACGAGCAGTACTTC. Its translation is CSVAQGGRGRGDEQYF.

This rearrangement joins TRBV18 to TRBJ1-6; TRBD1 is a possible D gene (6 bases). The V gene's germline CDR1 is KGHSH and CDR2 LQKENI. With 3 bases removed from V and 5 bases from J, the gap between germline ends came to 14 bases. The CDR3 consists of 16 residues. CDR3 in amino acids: CASSPSPGTNNSPLHF. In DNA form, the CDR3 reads TGTGCCAGCTCACCGTCGCCGGGGACAAATAATTCACCCCTCCACTTT.

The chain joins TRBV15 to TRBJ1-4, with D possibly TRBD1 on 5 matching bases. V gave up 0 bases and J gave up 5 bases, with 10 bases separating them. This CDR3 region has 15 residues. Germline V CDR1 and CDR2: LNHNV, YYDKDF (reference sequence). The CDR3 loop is CATSRDPGRNEKLFF. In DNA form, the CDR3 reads TGTGCCACCAGCAGAGATCCAGGGAGGAATGAAAAACTGTTTTTT.

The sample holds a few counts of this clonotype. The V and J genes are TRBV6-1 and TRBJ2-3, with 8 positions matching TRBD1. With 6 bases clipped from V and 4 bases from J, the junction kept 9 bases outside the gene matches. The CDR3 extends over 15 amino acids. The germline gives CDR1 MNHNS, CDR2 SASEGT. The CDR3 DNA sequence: TGTGCCAGCAGCACGGACAGGGTCATCGCAGATACGCAGTATTTT. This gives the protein CASSTDRVIADTQYF.

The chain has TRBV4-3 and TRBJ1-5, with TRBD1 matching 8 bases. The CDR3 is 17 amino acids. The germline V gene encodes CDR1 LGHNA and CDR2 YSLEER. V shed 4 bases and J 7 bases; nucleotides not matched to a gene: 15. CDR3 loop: CASSRPGTGGLRQPQHF. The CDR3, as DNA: TGCGCCAGCAGCCGACCCGGGACAGGCGGGCTGCGGCAGCCCCAGCATTTT.

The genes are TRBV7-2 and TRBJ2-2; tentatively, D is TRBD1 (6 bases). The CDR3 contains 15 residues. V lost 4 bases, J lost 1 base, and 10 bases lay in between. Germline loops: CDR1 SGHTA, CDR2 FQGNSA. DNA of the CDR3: TGTGCCAGCAGCTCACAGGGAAAGAACACCGGGGAGCTGTTTTTT. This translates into CASSSQGKNTGELFF.

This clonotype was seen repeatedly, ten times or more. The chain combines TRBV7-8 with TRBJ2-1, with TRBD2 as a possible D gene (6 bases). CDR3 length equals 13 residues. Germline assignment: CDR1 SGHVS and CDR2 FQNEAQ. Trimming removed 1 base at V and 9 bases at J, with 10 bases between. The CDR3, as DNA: TGTGCCAGCAGCTTAGGGAGGGTTGGTGAGCAGTTCTTC. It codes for CASSLGRVGEQFF.

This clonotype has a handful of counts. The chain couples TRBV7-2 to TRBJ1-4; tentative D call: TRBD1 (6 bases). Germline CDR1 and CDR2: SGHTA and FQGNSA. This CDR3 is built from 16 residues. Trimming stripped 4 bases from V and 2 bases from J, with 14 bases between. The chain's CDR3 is CASSSTGMWTNEKLFF. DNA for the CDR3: TGTGCCAGCAGCTCAACAGGGATGTGGACTAATGAAAAACTGTTTTTT.